The entry below gives a single TCR beta chain sequence along with its context. Profiling relied on immunoSEQ multiplex PCR, and the TCRdb table lists in-frame clones only, not all of them. The repertoire holds around 160,000 clones, 70% to 90% seen once, with around 8% in the top ten. The germline CDR1 and CDR2 sequences are LGHDT and YNNKEL (reference sequence). The V segment lost 5 bases and the J segment 6 bases; nucleotides outside the gene matches: 4. The CDR3 sequence is 13 residues long. This sample was included in a study of blood T cell repertoires in COVID-19. The clonotype comes from a woman aged 60-70 years with COVID-19, enrolled during active disease. The J gene is TRBJ2-3, the V gene TRBV3-1 (or the pseudogene TRBV3-2); 8 nucleotides align to TRBD2. Sample: peripheral blood. The CDR3 DNA follows: TGTGCCAGCAGCGGTACGGGGGGGGATACGCAGTATTTT. It specifies CASSGTGGDTQYF.